The 30 T cell receptor beta chains given below trace back to one sample, sequenced in a study of cytomegalovirus exposure and HLA in healthy donors. PCR employed 60 Vbeta and 13 Jbeta primers. TCRdb's table, derived via immunoSEQ multiplex PCR, lists solely in-frame clones and lacks some. Found here are over 150,000 clones, 70% to 80% of them singletons; the top ten hold approximately 2.1%. Sample: PBMCs. These receptors were obtained from a man between 50 and 59 years old in good health and CMV-seropositive.

The chain couples TRBV5-6 to TRBJ1-3; the match to TRBD1 covers 8 bases. The CDR3 is 15 amino acids. Germline CDR1 and CDR2: SGHDT and YYEEEE. V lost 4 bases and J lost 3; bases outside the gene matches: 6. The CDR3 sequence is CASSRPDRVGNTIYF. The CDR3 DNA reads TGTGCCAGCAGCCGTCCGGACAGGGTTGGAAACACCATATATTTT.

The chain has TRBV28 and TRBJ1-2, with D possibly being TRBD1 (6 bases). With 5 bases removed from V and 6 bases from J, the gap between germline ends came to 13 bases. The CDR3 loop spans 13 amino acids. Germline V lookup: CDR1 MDHEN, CDR2 SYDVKM. In DNA form, the CDR3 reads TGTGCCAGCAGTCTAAACAGGGCTAATGGCTACACCTTC. This gives the protein CASSLNRANGYTF.

This clone appeared a few times. The chain joins TRBV23-1 to TRBJ1-2, with 7 bases aligning to TRBD1. TRBV23-1 is an open reading frame, and its role is uncertain. This CDR3 is built from 14 residues. The junction had 8 bases not matched to a gene; V was cut back by 4 bases and J by 6 bases. CDR3 nucleotides: TGCGCCAGCAGTCCTCAGGGGGTTCGTGATGGCTACACCTTC. It encodes CASSPQGVRDGYTF.

This chain joins TRBV9 and TRBJ1-4, with 9 bases identical to TRBD1. The V segment lost 3 bases and the J segment 7 bases; nucleotides outside the gene matches: 7. This CDR3 spans 15 amino acids. Germline V lookup: CDR1 SGDLS, CDR2 YYNGEE. The CDR3 DNA is TGTGCCAGCAGCGATCCCGGGACAGGGTCTGAAAAACTGTTTTTT. This encodes CASSDPGTGSEKLFF. Drawing the rest from reference TRBV9 and TRBJ1-4, the complete variable domain is DSGVTQTPKHLITATGQRVTLRCSPRSGDLSVYWYQQSLDQGLQFLIQYYNGEERAKGNILERFSAQQFPDLHSELNLSSLELGDSALYFCASSDPGTGSEKLFFGSGTQLSVL.

In its sample, this clone was seen a few times. The rearrangement uses TRBV10-2 and TRBJ1-5, with D hard to call. The germline gives CDR1 WSHSY, CDR2 SAAADI. This CDR3 comprises 12 residues. With 0 bases removed from V and 8 bases from J, the gap between germline ends came to 5 bases. CDR3 coding DNA: TGCGCCAGCAGTGAGTCGTCGGAGCCCCAGCATTTT. Amino acid sequence: CASSESSEPQHF.

This clone has just a few counts. The V call is TRBV5-1, the J call TRBJ1-2; a weak D match, TRBD1 (5 bases). The V end lost 1 base, the J end lost 7 bases, and 11 bases lay between the germline ends. Germline values: CDR1 SGHRS, CDR2 YFSETQ. The CDR3 is 13 residues long. The CDR3 spells CASSLQGFGGYTF. For the CDR3, the DNA is TGCGCCAGCAGCTTGCAGGGTTTTGGTGGCTACACCTTC.

In its sample, this clone was seen once. The V and J genes are TRBV6-5 and TRBJ2-1; 13 bases agree with TRBD2. V trimming: 5 bases; J trimming: 8 bases; junction bases outside the gene matches: 6. In germline, CDR1 is MNHEY, CDR2 SVGAGI. The CDR3 contains 15 residues. The CDR3 sequence is CASSTGTSGVHEQFF. The CDR3 nucleotides are TGTGCCAGCAGTACCGGGACTAGCGGGGTACATGAGCAGTTCTTC.

As for this clone: Additional DNA sequences in this sample encode the identical CDR3. The chain uses TRBV5-6 and TRBJ2-1, with D tentatively TRBD1 (6 bases). V was pared by 1 base and J by 3 bases, with 11 bases between. CDR3 length equals 15 residues. Germline assignment: CDR1 SGHDT and CDR2 YYEEEE. The CDR3 region has the DNA TGTGCCAGCAGCTTGCTACAGGGAGTCTACAATGAGCAGTTCTTC. As protein: CASSLLQGVYNEQFF.

CDR3: CASSVGGINYGYTF. The CDR3 nucleotides read TGTGCCAGCAGCGTTGGAGGGATTAACTATGGCTACACCTTC. The chain carries TRBV7-2 and TRBJ1-2; D is uncertain. V was cut by 5 bases and J by 1 base, with 11 bases left in between. CDR3 size: 14 residues. Germline CDR1 reads SGHTA; CDR2 reads FQGNSA.

This clone has only a few counts. V is TRBV6-6 and J is TRBJ1-5; 10 bases line up with TRBD1. Germline CDR1 MNHNY, CDR2 SVGAGI (reference sequence). This CDR3 spans 14 amino acids. The V gene end was trimmed by 5 bases and the J gene end by 7 bases; junction bases not matched to a gene: 5. For the CDR3, the DNA is TGTGCCAGCAGTGGGACAGGGGTCTTCCAGCCCCAGCATTTT. Protein product: CASSGTGVFQPQHF.

The chain joins TRBV6-4 to TRBJ1-2; tentative D call: TRBD1 (6 bases). V lost 6 bases to trimming and J lost 8 bases, with 19 bases between them. Germline loops: CDR1 MRHNA, CDR2 SNTAGT. CDR3 size: 14 residues. CDR3 loop: CASSEGDPWCGYTF. CDR3 sequence (DNA): TGTGCCAGCAGCGAGGGGGATCCTTGGTGCGGCTACACCTTC.

This rearrangement joins TRBV4-3 to TRBJ2-1; 11 bases match TRBD2. Germline lookup yields CDR1 LGHNA and CDR2 YSLEER. With V trimmed by 1 base and J by 7 bases, 3 bases remained unmatched. The CDR3 loop spans 15 amino acids. The CDR3 loop reads CASSQASGGYNEQFF. The CDR3 region has the DNA TGCGCCAGCAGCCAAGCTAGCGGGGGGTATAATGAGCAGTTCTTC.

V usage is TRBV15 and J usage is TRBJ2-1, with a tentative D call TRBD1 (6 bases). Germline CDR1 LNHNV, CDR2 YYDKDF (reference sequence). The CDR3 sequence is 15 residues long. Trimming shortened V by 1 base and J by 4 bases, and 11 bases separated the two germline ends. The CDR3 DNA reads as TGTGCCACCAGCAGAGCACAGGGTCCGTACAATGAGCAGTTCTTC. Its protein product is CATSRAQGPYNEQFF.

V and J are TRBV4-1 and TRBJ1-2; no reliable D call. The length of the CDR3 is 15 residues. The germline gives CDR1 MGHRA, CDR2 YSYEKL. Trimming shortened V by 0 bases and J by 2 bases, and 10 bases separated the two germline ends. CDR3 region: CASSQDHTRNYGYTF. The CDR3 DNA is TGCGCCAGCAGCCAAGATCATACGAGGAACTATGGCTACACCTTC.

The V gene is TRBV10-3, the J gene TRBJ1-1; D gene ambiguous. This CDR3 region has 13 residues. V lost 4 bases to trimming and J lost 1 base, with 7 bases between them. In germline, CDR1 is ENHRY, CDR2 SYGVKD. The DNA of the CDR3 is TGTGCCATCAGTGTTCGGGGGAACACTGAAGCTTTCTTT. Its protein is CAISVRGNTEAFF.

In DNA form, the CDR3 reads TGTGCCAGCAGCATCGGGGGGGCGAGCTCCTACGAGCAGTACTTC. This encodes CASSIGGASSYEQYF. The rearrangement joins TRBV7-2 to TRBJ2-7, with 8 bases fitting TRBD2. The V segment lost 5 bases and the J segment 0 bases; nucleotides outside the gene matches: 6. Germline V gene lookup returns CDR1 SGHTA and CDR2 FQGNSA. The CDR3 has 15 amino acids.

The chain joins TRBV7-9 to TRBJ1-2, with a tentative D call TRBD1 (5 bases). Germline CDR1 and CDR2: SEHNR and FQNEAQ (reference sequence). The length of the CDR3 is 13 residues. Between the trimmed V and J ends, which lost 11 bases and 7 bases, there was a span of 20 bases. In nucleotides, the CDR3 is TGTGCCGGCACCCCTGGGGCCATGGTTGGCTACACCTTC. This translates into CAGTPGAMVGYTF.

The chain's CDR3 is CASRIGTSGGIDTQYF. The DNA for the CDR3 is TGCGCCAGCAGAATCGGGACTAGCGGGGGAATAGATACGCAGTATTTT. V gene TRBV5-1 combines with J gene TRBJ2-3; TRBD2 agrees at 14 bases. V was clipped by 5 bases and J by 5 bases; unmatched bases: 7. Germline V CDR1 and CDR2: SGHRS, YFSETQ. CDR3 length equals 16 residues.

This clone occurred a few times. V and J are TRBV9 and TRBJ2-3, with D possibly TRBD2 on 5 matching bases. Germline loops: CDR1 SGDLS, CDR2 YYNGEE. V was cut by 3 bases and J by 0 bases, with 11 bases left in between. This CDR3 comprises 15 residues. The CDR3 reads CASSARTASTDTQYF. CDR3 DNA: TGTGCCAGCAGCGCCCGGACTGCCAGCACAGATACGCAGTATTTT.

This rearrangement joins TRBV5-4 to TRBJ2-3; 9 bases map to TRBD2. The CDR3 contains 14 residues. Losses at the gene ends were 3 bases for V and 6 bases for J; bases not matched to a gene: 5. From germline, CDR1 is SGHNT and CDR2 YYREEE (reference sequence). The CDR3 loop reads CASSSSGLADTQYF. In DNA, the CDR3 is TGTGCCAGCAGCTCTTCAGGACTAGCGGATACGCAGTATTTT.

This clone turned up a few times. The genes are TRBV4-2 and TRBJ1-4; TRBD1 aligns across 7 bases. Germline CDR1 and CDR2: LGHNA and YNFKEQ. V shed 0 bases and J 4 bases; nucleotides not matched to a gene: 8. The CDR3 spans 17 residues. CDR3 sequence reads: CASSQEQGMVGNEKLFF. As DNA, the CDR3 is TGTGCCAGCAGCCAAGAACAGGGGATGGTCGGTAATGAAAAACTGTTTTTT.

The genes are TRBV4-1 and TRBJ2-1; D is undetermined. Germline V lookup: CDR1 MGHRA, CDR2 YSYEKL. V was clipped by 0 bases and J by 0 bases, with 9 bases between them. The CDR3 runs to 16 residues. CDR3 DNA sequence: TGCGCCAGCAGCCAAGAAGCCCGGAGCTCCTACAATGAGCAGTTCTTC. Protein sequence: CASSQEARSSYNEQFF.

The CDR3 is CASSPRQVNTDTQYF. The CDR3 DNA is TGTGCCAGCTCACCCAGACAGGTTAACACAGATACGCAGTATTTT. The chain couples TRBV18 to TRBJ2-3; D is perhaps TRBD1 (6 bases). This CDR3 contains 15 residues. Trimming left V 3 bases short and J 2 bases short, with 12 bases between. Germline V gives CDR1 KGHSH, CDR2 LQKENI.

V gene TRBV7-9 combines with J gene TRBJ2-1, with 9 bases that match TRBD1. The V and J ends lost 5 bases and 0 bases, in that order; junction bases with no gene match: 2. CDR1 and CDR2 from the germline V gene are SEHNR and FQNEAQ (reference sequence). The CDR3 is made up of 15 amino acids. CDR3 nucleotides: TGTGCCAGCAGCCGGGGACAGGGCTCCTACAATGAGCAGTTCTTC. Translated, it gives CASSRGQGSYNEQFF.

V usage is TRBV6-1 and J usage is TRBJ2-3; TRBD2 matches at 8 bases. Germline assignment: CDR1 MNHNS and CDR2 SASEGT. Trimming took 1 base from V and 4 from J; bases not matched to a gene: 4. CDR3 size: 15 residues. The CDR3 reads CASSEVRGGSDTQYF. CDR3 sequence (DNA): TGTGCCAGCAGTGAAGTTCGGGGGGGCTCAGATACGCAGTATTTT.

The chain joins TRBV9 to TRBJ1-6; perhaps TRBD1 as D (6 bases). The CDR3 totals 15 residues. CDR1 is SGDLS, CDR2 YYNGEE, per germline. Trimming cost V 4 bases and J 1 base, with 9 bases left between them. CDR3 in amino acids: CASSFQGSYNSPLHF. As DNA, the CDR3 is TGTGCCAGCAGCTTTCAGGGGTCCTATAATTCACCCCTCCACTTT.

This clone was recorded only once. The chain combines TRBV7-8 with TRBJ2-3; perhaps TRBD2 as D (7 bases). Trimming removed 4 bases from V and 2 bases from J, with 13 bases in between. Per the germline V gene, CDR1 is SGHVS and CDR2 is FQNEAQ. The CDR3 consists of 15 residues. CDR3 nucleotides: TGTGCCAGCAGCTCCACGGGGGGCCCCACAGATACGCAGTATTTT. Encoded protein: CASSSTGGPTDTQYF.

The CDR3 nucleotides are TGTGCCAGCAGCTTAGGGACTAGCGGGGGGGCCCATGAGCAGTTCTTC. Translation gives CASSLGTSGGAHEQFF. V usage is TRBV7-7 and J usage is TRBJ2-1, with 15 bases that match TRBD2. The CDR3 covers 16 residues. CDR1 is SSHAT and CDR2 is FNYEAQ in the germline V gene (reference sequence). The junction had 3 bases not matched to a gene; V was cut back by 1 base and J by 8 bases.

This clone has just a few counts. The chain couples TRBV6-7 to TRBJ1-1, with D perhaps TRBD1 (5 bases). TRBV6-7 is placed among ORFs of uncertain function. V lost 8 bases and J lost 2, with 12 bases in between. CDR3 length equals 13 residues. The CDR3, as DNA: TGTGCCAGCTTTGTCAGGGCAAACACTGAAGCTTTCTTT. This codes for CASFVRANTEAFF.

The chain is built from TRBV27 and TRBJ2-3, with 13 positions matching TRBD2. The CDR3 runs to 16 residues. The germline V gene has CDR1 MNHEY and CDR2 SMNVEV (reference sequence). V was pared by 5 bases and J by 4 bases, with 6 bases of the junction left unmatched. Here the CDR3 DNA reads TGTGCCAGCAGTCTACGACTAGCGGGGGGCCCAGATACGCAGTATTTT. Protein sequence: CASSLRLAGGPDTQYF.